The TCR delta chain described here comes from a study of γδ T cells in repeated Plasmodium falciparum infection. On the study more broadly: Some Malian samples span acute malaria episodes; others come from no-transmission periods. Regarding the study as a whole: Vdelta2-negative gammadelta repertoires appeared less diverse and less shared in Malian than Australian children.

Flow sorting of PBMC yielded separate Vgamma9/Vdelta2+ and Vdelta2-negative gammadelta T cell populations for bulk repertoire analysis. This clone appeared a few times. As yet, its antigen is unknown. TCRdb's listed protein matches a much larger clone and diverges from this DNA's translation at residue 8, likely through a read error; the protein shown comes from the DNA. With CATT, TCRdb re-called clones from the multiplex PCR reads. The sample lists some 100,000 delta-chain clones; about 1.5% were seen once. This CDR3 region has 14 residues. V was cut by 0 bases and J by 0 bases, with 5 bases left in between. The germline V gene has CDR1 TSWWSYY and CDR2 QGS.

The TCR comes from a pool of human donors (malaria-infected and uninfected, not separated). Sequences were obtained from gamma-delta T cells from blood. The genes are TRDV1 and TRDJ1; D ambiguous. The J gene, absent from TCRdb, was called here by matching the DNA to germline. CDR3 sequence reads: CALGELRHTDKLIF. The CDR3 DNA reads TGTGCTCTTGGGGAACTAAGGCACACCGATAAACTCATCTTT.